These T cell receptor beta chains were read from a single sample in a study of neurological immune-mediated disorders. MiXCR was run by TCRdb on the 5' RACE reads, yielding one entry per CDR3 protein. This sample carries tens of thousands of distinct CDR3 sequences, approximately 10% of them seen once, and the ten largest clones take 9.6%. The material sequenced was PBMCs. The receptors originated from a man aged 25 to 45 in good health. CDR3s include the opening cysteine and the closing phenylalanine or tryptophan. The D gene is left open where the match is weak. A clone size is listed for some rows: how often the clone was seen (once, few, many), or a class if it is expanded.

J	D	length	V	size	CDR3	DNA
TRBJ1-1	.	14	TRBV6-5	many	CASRPPGQNTEAFF	TGTGCCAGCAGACCACCGGGACAGAACACTGAAGCTTTCTTT
TRBJ1-1	TRBD1	14	TRBV5-1	many	CASSGDRVRAEAFF	TGCGCCAGCAGCGGAGACAGGGTTCGGGCTGAAGCTTTCTTT
TRBJ1-2	.	13	TRBV11-2	many	CASSPFRNYGYTF	TGTGCCAGCAGCCCCTTCAGGAACTATGGCTACACCTTC
TRBJ2-3	.	15	TRBV20-1	many	CSARMSGVWTDTQYF	TGCAGTGCTAGAATGTCAGGGGTTTGGACAGATACGCAGTATTTT
TRBJ2-7	.	15	TRBV4-1	many	CASSRRGGQNYEQYF	TGCGCCAGCAGCCGACGGGGGGGACAGAACTACGAGCAGTACTTC
TRBJ1-1	.	18	TRBV19	once	CASSTRKTTGTLNVEAFF	TGTGCCAGTAGTACCCGAAAAACGACAGGAACCTTAAACGTTGAAGCTTTCTTT
TRBJ2-7	TRBD2	13	TRBV20-1	many	CSAQREASYEQYF	TGCAGTGCCCAGCGGGAGGCGTCCTACGAGCAGTACTTC
TRBJ2-5	.	11	TRBV2	few	CASAGRAAQYF	TGTGCCAGCGCCGGGCGTGCGGCCCAGTACTTC
TRBJ1-1	.	13	TRBV19	few	CASSSQRNTEAFF	TGTGCCAGTAGTTCGCAGAGGAACACTGAAGCTTTCTTT
TRBJ2-7	.	14	TRBV29-1	.	CSTKVSSWSAEQYF	TGCAGCACTAAGGTCTCTAGCTGGAGTGCCGAGCAGTACTTC
TRBJ2-7	.	15	TRBV12-3/TRBV12-4	many	CASSPLSGGVYEQYF	TGTGCCAGCAGTCCACTTAGCGGAGGGGTGTACGAGCAGTACTTC
TRBJ2-5	.	14	TRBV9	.	CASSADPRGENQYF	TGTGCCAGCAGTGCTGATCCCAGGGGTGAGAACCAGTACTTC
TRBJ1-1	.	14	TRBV4-2	.	CASSQDLLNTEAFF	TGTGCCAGCAGCCAAGATCTCTTGAACACTGAAGCTTTCTTT
TRBJ2-5	TRBD2	13	TRBV7-2	many	CASSLTSAETQYF	TGTGCCAGCAGCCTGACTAGCGCGGAGACCCAGTACTTC
TRBJ1-3	.	14	TRBV5-1	few	CASSSRFPGNTIYF	TGCGCCAGCAGCTCGCGTTTTCCGGGAAACACCATATATTTT
TRBJ1-1	TRBD1	16	TRBV27	many	CASSSRGTGLNTEAFF	TGTGCCAGCAGCTCTAGGGGGACAGGGTTGAACACTGAAGCTTTCTTT
TRBJ2-7	TRBD2	16	TRBV28	many	CASRAGVTSGLYEQYF	TGTGCCAGCAGGGCCGGCGTGACTAGCGGGCTCTACGAGCAGTACTTC
TRBJ2-3	.	12	TRBV20-1	.	CSAIPSTRTQYF	TGCAGTGCTATCCCCAGTACACGTACGCAGTATTTT
TRBJ2-1	.	16	TRBV7-8	many	CASSWGPAPMANEQFF	TGTGCCAGCAGCTGGGGGCCGGCACCGATGGCGAATGAGCAGTTCTTC
TRBJ2-3	TRBD2	16	TRBV6-5	many	CASTPRRGRGTDTQYF	TGTGCCAGCACACCGCGTCGCGGGAGAGGCACAGATACGCAGTATTTT
TRBJ2-5	.	13	TRBV7-2	many	CASSLVRAETQYF	TGTGCCAGCAGCTTAGTGAGGGCAGAGACCCAGTACTTC
TRBJ2-2	.	14	TRBV20-1	many	CSAPGTLDTGELFF	TGCAGTGCACCAGGGACATTGGACACCGGGGAGCTGTTTTTT
TRBJ2-7	.	14	TRBV10-3	.	CATSPHVSSYEQYF	TGTGCCACCTCGCCGCATGTAAGCTCCTACGAGCAGTACTTC
TRBJ2-7	TRBD1	15	TRBV6-2/TRBV6-3	many	CASSYSAGGLDEQYF	TGTGCCAGCAGTTACTCAGCAGGGGGCCTCGACGAGCAGTACTTC
TRBJ2-7	TRBD1	16	TRBV27	many	CASRVTGGIYSYEQYF	TGTGCCAGCAGGGTGACAGGGGGCATTTACTCCTACGAGCAGTACTTC
TRBJ2-7	.	14	TRBV10-3	many	CAISERLNSYEQYF	TGTGCCATCAGTGAGAGACTTAACTCCTACGAGCAGTACTTC
TRBJ2-3	.	13	TRBV10-1	many	CASSESATDTQYF	TGCGCCAGCAGTGAGTCGGCCACAGATACGCAGTATTTT
TRBJ2-2	.	11	TRBV28	many	CASSTTGELFF	TGTGCCAGCAGTACCACCGGGGAGCTGTTTTTT
TRBJ1-6	TRBD1	14	TRBV5-1	many	CASSFTGGPSPLHF	TGCGCCAGCAGCTTTACAGGGGGCCCTTCACCCCTCCACTTT
TRBJ2-2	.	14	TRBV5-1	many	CASSFNRANGELFF	TGCGCCAGCAGCTTTAACAGGGCGAACGGGGAGCTGTTTTTT
TRBJ2-6	.	17	TRBV7-3	.	CASSSDAPNSGANVLTF	TGTGCCAGCAGCTCCGACGCCCCGAATTCTGGGGCCAACGTCCTGACTTTC
TRBJ2-7	.	15	TRBV5-1	few	CASSLAVGGSYEQYF	TGCGCCAGCAGCTTGGCAGTGGGCGGCTCCTACGAGCAGTACTTC
TRBJ2-3	.	15	TRBV7-3	many	CASSSRAAWEDTQYF	TGTGCCAGCAGCTCCCGGGCTGCCTGGGAGGATACGCAGTATTTT
TRBJ1-1	.	15	TRBV7-3	.	CASSLTTGPWTEAFF	TGTGCCAGCAGCTTAACGACAGGCCCCTGGACTGAAGCTTTCTTT
TRBJ2-1	.	13	TRBV5-8	many	CASGGTSYNEQFF	TGTGCCAGCGGCGGAACCTCCTACAATGAGCAGTTCTTC
TRBJ1-5	.	15	TRBV7-9	many	CASSLAPGSNQPQHF	TGTGCCAGCAGCTTGGCTCCCGGGAGCAATCAGCCCCAGCATTTT